The 30 T cell receptor beta chains given below trace back to one sample, sequenced in a study of cytomegalovirus exposure and HLA in healthy donors. 13 Jbeta primers and 60 Vbeta primers were used for the PCR. Profiling relied on immunoSEQ multiplex PCR, and the TCRdb table lists in-frame clones only, not all of them. The sample has approximately 120,000 clones, over 65% seen once. The sample taken for sequencing was PBMCs. The receptor set was obtained from a woman in her thirties or forties in good health and CMV-seronegative.

The chain couples TRBV15 to TRBJ2-5; 14 bases are a match to TRBD2. This CDR3 is built from 15 residues. CDR1 and CDR2 (germline): LNHNV, YYDKDF (reference sequence). V dropped 3 bases and J dropped 3; count of bases not matched to a gene: 0. The DNA for the CDR3 is TGTGCCACCAGCAGGGGACTAGCGGGAGAAGAGACCCAGTACTTC. Residues: CATSRGLAGEETQYF.

This clone was detected only once. V is TRBV27 and J is TRBJ2-1; 8 nucleotides agree with TRBD1. The V gene end was trimmed by 5 bases and the J gene end by 4 bases; junction bases not matched to a gene: 4. The CDR3 has 14 residues. CDR1 and CDR2 from the germline V gene are MNHEY and SMNVEV (reference sequence). CDR3 nucleotide sequence: TGTGCCAGCAGTGGACAGGGAGGTTACAATGAGCAGTTCTTC. It yields the protein CASSGQGGYNEQFF.

This CDR3 is CASSQSETNYWEQYF. CDR3 in DNA: TGTGCCAGCTCACAGAGCGAGACCAACTATTGGGAGCAGTACTTC. The chain carries TRBV18 and TRBJ2-7; D is ambiguous. The CDR3 is 15 residues long. Germline CDR1 KGHSH, CDR2 LQKENI. Trimming left V 4 bases short and J 7 bases short, with 20 bases between.

The rearrangement links TRBV5-4 to TRBJ1-5; 7 bases map to TRBD1. CDR3 length equals 15 residues. The V segment lost 0 bases and the J segment 5 bases; nucleotides outside the gene matches: 5. Germline V gene data show CDR1 as SGHNT and CDR2 as YYREEE (reference sequence). The CDR3 DNA reads as TGTGCCAGCAGCTTGGGGACAGGAGTAGATCAGCCCCAGCATTTT. This sequence encodes CASSLGTGVDQPQHF.

A word on this clone: Relative to the germline gene, one junction end is altered; a read error may explain this. The chain employs TRBV7-9 and TRBJ2-7, with TRBD2 as a possible D gene (6 bases). This CDR3 comprises 15 residues. Germline CDR1 is SEHNR and CDR2 is FQNEAQ (reference sequence). Here the CDR3 DNA reads TGTTCCAGCAGCTCGACCGGGAGCGGAGAGTACGAGCAGTACTTC. It encodes CSSSSTGSGEYEQYF.

Here the CDR3 DNA reads TGTGCCAGCAGCTTATCCAGGAATGAAAAACTGTTTTTT. Its translation: CASSLSRNEKLFF. The V and J genes are TRBV11-2 and TRBJ1-4, with D hard to call. The CDR3 has 13 amino acids. Per the germline V gene, CDR1 is SGHAT and CDR2 is FQNNGV. Trimming pared 2 bases from V and 5 bases from J, leaving 6 bases between. Full variable domain (rest looked up from reference TRBV11-2 and TRBJ1-4): EAGVAQSPRYKIIEKRQSVAFWCNPISGHATLYWYQQILGQGPKLLIQFQNNGVVDDSQLPKDRFSAERLKGVDSTLKIQPAKLEDSAVYLCASSLSRNEKLFFGSGTQLSVL.

The V call is TRBV4-2, the J call TRBJ2-1; D possibly corresponds to TRBD2 (5 bases). V was trimmed by 1 base and J by 1 base, leaving 14 bases between them. The germline gives CDR1 LGHNA, CDR2 YNFKEQ. The CDR3 spans 17 residues. CDR3 amino acids: CASSQVALAGSYNEQFF. The DNA of the CDR3 is TGTGCCAGCAGCCAAGTTGCCCTGGCGGGTTCCTACAATGAGCAGTTCTTC.

As for this clone: Germline is not matched at one junction end, which may reflect a read error. The chain combines TRBV7-9 with TRBJ2-7, with 7 positions matching TRBD2. This CDR3 is built from 13 residues. The germline V gene has CDR1 SEHNR and CDR2 FQNEAQ (reference sequence). CDR3 loop: CSSSFSGYNVQYF. CDR3 nucleotide sequence: TGTTCCAGCAGCTTTAGCGGGTATAATGTGCAGTACTTC.

J is TRBJ1-2 and V is TRBV19, with D maybe TRBD1 (6 bases). V was cut by 1 base and J by 2 bases, with 11 bases left in between. From germline, CDR1 is LNHDA and CDR2 SQIVND (reference sequence). CDR3 size: 15 residues. CDR3 DNA sequence: TGTGCCAGTAGTATAGCGGCAGGGGTGAACTATGGCTACACCTTC. It translates to CASSIAAGVNYGYTF.

The chain couples TRBV4-2 to TRBJ2-3, with D unclear. The germline CDR1 and CDR2 sequences are LGHNA and YNFKEQ. Trimming removed 1 base at V and 6 bases at J, with 11 bases between. The CDR3 is made up of 14 amino acids. The CDR3 bases are TGTGCCAGCAGCCAAGTTGAGCGTGCTGATACGCAGTATTTT. Its protein is CASSQVERADTQYF.

This clone was detected a few times. The chain carries TRBV5-1 and TRBJ2-7; TRBD1 matches 8 bases. J lost 2 bases, V lost 4 bases, and 8 bases had no gene match. The CDR3 is 15 amino acids. CDR1 SGHRS and CDR2 YFSETQ come from the germline V gene. DNA for the CDR3: TGCGCCAGCAGCCCCGGGACAGGAGAAGCCTACGAGCAGTACTTC. Amino acid sequence: CASSPGTGEAYEQYF.

V usage is TRBV19 and J usage is TRBJ1-5; D not resolved. There are 15 residues in the CDR3. CDR1 and CDR2 (germline): LNHDA, SQIVND (reference sequence). Trimming took off 6 bases at V and 2 bases at J, with 14 bases between the two ends. The DNA for the CDR3 is TGTGCCAGTAGGATTGTGACGCGGGGCAATCAGCCCCAGCATTTT. It yields the protein CASRIVTRGNQPQHF.

The rearrangement links TRBV5-1 to TRBJ2-5; possible D gene TRBD1, 5 bases. V was pared by 0 bases and J by 3 bases, with 12 bases between. Germline loops: CDR1 SGHRS, CDR2 YFSETQ. There are 15 residues in the CDR3. The CDR3 is CASSLEQAWEETQYF. DNA for the CDR3: TGCGCCAGCAGCTTGGAACAGGCCTGGGAAGAGACCCAGTACTTC. Complete variable domain (other parts from reference TRBV5-1 and TRBJ2-5): KAGVTQTPRYLIKTRGQQVTLSCSPISGHRSVSWYQQTPGQGLQFLFEYFSETQRNKGNFPGRFSGRQFSNSRSEMNVSTLELGDSALYLCASSLEQAWEETQYFGPGTRLLVL.

This clone was counted only a few times. The V call is TRBV6-1, the J call TRBJ1-6; D unclear. The CDR3 is 16 amino acids. Germline assignment: CDR1 MNHNS and CDR2 SASEGT. V dropped 2 bases and J dropped 0 bases, with 8 bases sitting between them. Here the CDR3 reads CASSEIVSSYNSPLHF. The CDR3 DNA is TGTGCCAGCAGTGAAATTGTGAGCTCCTATAATTCACCCCTCCACTTT.

The chain is built from TRBV27 and TRBJ2-3; 7 bases match TRBD1. Unmatched junction bases numbered 5, after V lost 5 bases and J lost 0 bases. CDR3 size: 15 residues. Germline lookup yields CDR1 MNHEY and CDR2 SMNVEV (reference sequence). CDR3: CASSPGTVSTDTQYF. DNA for the CDR3: TGTGCCAGCAGTCCCGGGACAGTTAGCACAGATACGCAGTATTTT.

The V call is TRBV7-9, the J call TRBJ1-5; TRBD1 agrees at 7 bases. J was trimmed by 7 bases and V by 1 base; bases with no gene match: 13. The germline V gene has CDR1 SEHNR and CDR2 FQNEAQ (reference sequence). The CDR3 is made up of 17 amino acids. The CDR3 DNA sequence: TGTGCCAGCAGCTTAGACTCGGCAGGGGGATTTGGGCAGCCCCAGCATTTT. It codes for CASSLDSAGGFGQPQHF.

This clone was observed once. V usage is TRBV2 and J usage is TRBJ1-2; unclear D gene. This CDR3 comprises 13 residues. Deletions cut 6 bases from V and 4 bases from J, with 12 bases between. Per the germline V gene, CDR1 is SNHLY and CDR2 is FYNNEI. CDR3 DNA: TGTGCCAGCAGCGCAATCATGAGCTATGGCTACACCTTC. Encoded protein: CASSAIMSYGYTF.

This clone has just a few counts. V gene TRBV7-3 combines with J gene TRBJ2-5; 15 bases are a match to TRBD2. The DNA end favors TRBJ2-7, so the J call may be wrong. The CDR3 extends over 19 amino acids. From germline, CDR1 is SGHTA and CDR2 FQGTGA. As DNA, the CDR3 is TGTGCCAGCAGCTTAAGGGGGACTAGCGGGAGGACGGTTAGGTACGAGCAGTACTTC. This gives the protein CASSLRGTSGRTVRYEQYF.

The chain carries TRBV27 and TRBJ1-1, with no clear D. The germline V gene encodes CDR1 MNHEY and CDR2 SMNVEV (reference sequence). Trimming shortened V by 4 bases and J by 0 bases, and 12 bases separated the two germline ends. The CDR3 consists of 15 residues. CDR3 region: CASSSHSKMNTEAFF. The CDR3 DNA sequence: TGTGCCAGCAGTTCTCACAGTAAGATGAACACTGAAGCTTTCTTT.

CDR3 bases: TGTGCCAGCAGCCCTCGCGGACTAGCGGGAGTGGTCGGGGAGCTGTTTTTT. Translation gives CASSPRGLAGVVGELFF. The chain uses TRBV7-9 and TRBJ2-2; 13 bases fit TRBD2. V shed 5 bases and J 7 bases; nucleotides not matched to a gene: 10. This CDR3 comprises 17 residues. Looked up from germline, CDR1 is SEHNR and CDR2 is FQNEAQ (reference sequence). Based on the CDR3 plus reference TRBV7-9 and TRBJ2-2, the full variable domain is DTGVSQNPRHKITKRGQNVTFRCDPISEHNRLYWYRQTLGQGPEFLTYFQNEAQLEKSRLLSDRFSAERPKGSFSTLEIQRTEQGDSAMYLCASSPRGLAGVVGELFFGEGSRLTVL.

The chain combines TRBV11-2 with TRBJ1-6; TRBD1 matches at 8 bases. This CDR3 is built from 15 residues. Trimming at V came to 0 bases and at J to 10 bases, leaving 5 bases not matched to a gene. Germline CDR1 and CDR2: SGHAT and FQNNGV. The CDR3 DNA sequence: TGTGCCAGCAGCTTAGAGACAGGGGTTCGATCACCCCTCCACTTT. Translating gives CASSLETGVRSPLHF.

CDR3 residues: CASREFVGQVSEQYF. The CDR3 DNA reads TGTGCCAGCAGGGAATTTGTGGGACAGGTCTCCGAGCAGTACTTC. The chain couples TRBV2 to TRBJ2-7, with 8 bases that match TRBD1. Germline-derived CDR1 and CDR2 are SNHLY and FYNNEI. Germline trimming cut 6 bases from V and 6 bases from J; bases unmatched to any gene: 13. The CDR3 is 15 amino acids. The whole variable domain, filled in from reference TRBV2 and TRBJ2-7, reads EPEVTQTPSHQVTQMGQEVILRCVPISNHLYFYWYRQILGQKVEFLVSFYNNEISEKSEIFDDQFSVERPDGSNFTLKIRSTKLEDSAMYFCASREFVGQVSEQYFGPGTRLTVT.

The chain uses TRBV28 and TRBJ2-3, with 8 bases fitting TRBD2. V was clipped by 4 bases and J by 4 bases; unmatched bases: 10. Germline CDR1 is MDHEN and CDR2 is SYDVKM. The CDR3 is 16 amino acids. This chain's CDR3 is CASSSPGRARSDTQYF. CDR3 DNA sequence: TGTGCCAGCAGTTCGCCCGGGAGGGCCAGGTCAGATACGCAGTATTTT. The whole variable domain, filled in from reference TRBV28 and TRBJ2-3, reads DVKVTQSSRYLVKRTGEKVFLECVQDMDHENMFWYRQDPGLGLRLIYFSYDVKMKEKGDIPEGYSVSREKKERFSLILESASTNQTSMYLCASSSPGRARSDTQYFGPGTRLTVL.

This chain uses TRBV5-1 with TRBJ2-1; TRBD1 aligns across 12 bases. The trim removed 0 bases at V and 6 bases at J, leaving 7 bases unmatched. Germline V gene lookup returns CDR1 SGHRS and CDR2 YFSETQ. This CDR3 is 17 amino acids long. CDR3 nucleotides: TGCGCCAGCAGCTTGGCCGTCGGGACAGGGGGCTCCAATGAGCAGTTCTTC. Protein sequence: CASSLAVGTGGSNEQFF.

The V and J genes are TRBV28 and TRBJ1-5, with 9 nucleotides matching TRBD1. CDR1 is MDHEN and CDR2 is SYDVKM in the germline V gene. Trimming removed 0 bases from V and 2 bases from J; junction bases left unmatched: 2. This CDR3 spans 16 amino acids. CDR3 coding DNA: TGTGCCAGCAGTTTATGGGGACAGGGAGGCAATCAGCCCCAGCATTTT. Translated: CASSLWGQGGNQPQHF.

This chain links TRBV6-5 with TRBJ2-7; unclear D gene. CDR1 and CDR2 (germline): MNHEY, SVGAGI. The germline V and J ends were trimmed by 0 bases and 4 bases, with 13 bases remaining between them. The CDR3 length is 15 residues. The CDR3 DNA reads TGTGCCAGCAGTTACTCGATCGTGGGCCCTTACGAGCAGTACTTC. Amino acids: CASSYSIVGPYEQYF.

This sequence joins TRBV15 and TRBJ1-2, with D possibly being TRBD1 (5 bases). The V end was cut by 2 bases, the J end by 4 bases, with 8 bases between. Germline lookup yields CDR1 LNHNV and CDR2 YYDKDF (reference sequence). The CDR3 is made up of 13 amino acids. CDR3 nucleotide sequence: TGTGCCACCAGCAGACAGGGCTCCTATGGCTACACCTTC. Its translation: CATSRQGSYGYTF.

J is TRBJ1-2 and V is TRBV6-5; 7 nucleotides align to TRBD1. Losses at the gene ends were 4 bases for V and 4 bases for J; bases not matched to a gene: 6. The CDR3 is 14 residues long. Germline CDR1 is MNHEY and CDR2 is SVGAGI. Here the CDR3 DNA reads TGTGCCAGCAGTTCGACAGGGATTTTCTATGGCTACACCTTC. It encodes CASSSTGIFYGYTF.

With regard to this clone: The junction shows a germline mismatch at one end, possibly a read error. The chain links TRBV27 to TRBJ2-5; D is undetermined. Germline V gives CDR1 MNHEY, CDR2 SMNVEV (reference sequence). The CDR3 runs 13 residues. The DNA of the CDR3 is TGTGCCGGCAGTTCCCCGTTGCAAGAGACCCAGTACTTC. The encoded protein is CAGSSPLQETQYF.

The chain carries TRBV20-1 and TRBJ1-4; a weak D match, TRBD1 (5 bases). V was cut by 6 bases and J by 14 bases, with 16 bases left in between. Per the germline V gene, CDR1 is DFQATT and CDR2 is SNEGSKA (reference sequence). The CDR3 sequence is 11 residues long. CDR3 nucleotides: TGCAGTGCCGGGGCTGCGCGGGGTCTGTTTTTT. This translates into CSAGAARGLFF.